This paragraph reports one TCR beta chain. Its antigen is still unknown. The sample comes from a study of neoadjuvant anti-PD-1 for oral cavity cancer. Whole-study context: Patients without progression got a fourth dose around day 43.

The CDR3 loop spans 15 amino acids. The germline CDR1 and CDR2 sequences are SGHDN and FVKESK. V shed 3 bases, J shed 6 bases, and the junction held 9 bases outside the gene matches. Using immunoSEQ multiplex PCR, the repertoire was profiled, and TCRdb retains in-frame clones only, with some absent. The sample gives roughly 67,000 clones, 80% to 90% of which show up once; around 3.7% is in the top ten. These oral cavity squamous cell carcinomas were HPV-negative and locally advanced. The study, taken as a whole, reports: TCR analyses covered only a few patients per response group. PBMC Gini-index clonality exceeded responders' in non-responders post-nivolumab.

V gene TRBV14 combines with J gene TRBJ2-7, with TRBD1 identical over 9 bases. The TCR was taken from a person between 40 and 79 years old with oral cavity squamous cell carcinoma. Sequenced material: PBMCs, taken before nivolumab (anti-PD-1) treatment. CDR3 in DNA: TGTGCCAGCAGCCATCGCCGGGACAGGGTTAGCGAGCAGTACTTC. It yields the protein CASSHRRDRVSEQYF.